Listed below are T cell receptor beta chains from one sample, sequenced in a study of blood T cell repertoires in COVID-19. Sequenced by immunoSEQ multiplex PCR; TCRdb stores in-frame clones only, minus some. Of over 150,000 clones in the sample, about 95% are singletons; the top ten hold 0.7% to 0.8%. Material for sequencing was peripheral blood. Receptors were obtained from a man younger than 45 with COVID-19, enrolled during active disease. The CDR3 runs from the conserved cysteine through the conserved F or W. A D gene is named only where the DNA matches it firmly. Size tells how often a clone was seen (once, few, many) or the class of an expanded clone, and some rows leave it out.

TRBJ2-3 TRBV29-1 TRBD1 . TGCAGCGGGACCGGGACAGTGCTCACAGATACGCAGTATTTT CSGTGTVLTDTQYF
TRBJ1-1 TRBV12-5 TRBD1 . TGTGCTAGTGCCGGACAGGGAAAGAACACTGAAGCTTTCTTT CASAGQGKNTEAFF
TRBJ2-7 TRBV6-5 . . TGTGCCAGCAGCCCGACTAGTTTTAACGAGCAGTACTTC CASSPTSFNEQYF
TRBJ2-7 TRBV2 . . TGTGCCAGCATCGGAGGGTACGAGCAGTACTTC CASIGGYEQYF
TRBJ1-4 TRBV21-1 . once TGTGCCAGCAACGCTAGGACCTACGGGACAGGGATCGGTGAAAAACTGTTTTTT CASNARTYGTGIGEKLFF
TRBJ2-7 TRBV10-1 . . TGCGCCAGCAGTGACAGCTACGAGCAGTACTTC CASSDSYEQYF
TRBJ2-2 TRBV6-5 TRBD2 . TGTGCCAGCAGTTACGAGGGACTAGTAAACACCGGGGAGCTGTTTTTT CASSYEGLVNTGELFF
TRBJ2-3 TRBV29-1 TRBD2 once TGCAGCGTTTCACGGCTAGCGGGGGGTTATACAGATACGCAGTATTTT CSVSRLAGGYTDTQYF
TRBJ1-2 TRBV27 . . TGTGCCAGCAGAAATCTGGACAGTGGATATGGCTACACCTTC CASRNLDSGYGYTF
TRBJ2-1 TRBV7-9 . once TGTGCCAGCAGCTTAAGGGGTAGCTCCTACAATGAGCAGTTCTTC CASSLRGSSYNEQFF